The rows below give T cell receptor beta chains drawn from one sample of a study of cytomegalovirus exposure and HLA in healthy donors. The table came from immunoSEQ multiplex PCR; TCRdb's copy has only in-frame clones and leaves some out. The sample shows over 120,000 clones, approximately 80% of them seen only once. The specimen sequenced was PBMCs. The receptor set was obtained from a man in his forties or fifties in good health and CMV-seronegative. The CDR3 runs from the conserved cysteine through the conserved F or W. A D gene is named only where the DNA matches it firmly. Part of the rows lack a size; the others show once, few, many or a class for expanded clones.

cdr3_nt	cdr3_aa	clone_size	d_call	v_call	j_call
TGTGCCAGCTCACCGAGGGGGCCCAGCACTGAAGCTTTCTTT	CASSPRGPSTEAFF	-	TRBD1	TRBV18	TRBJ1-1
TGTGCCAGCAGCTTACCCAGAGGGGGGGGTGCCGAGACCCAGTACTTC	CASSLPRGGGAETQYF	-	-	TRBV7-2	TRBJ2-5
TGTGCCAGCAGCCTTCACATTAACACTGAAGCTTTCTTT	CASSLHINTEAFF	-	-	TRBV5-5	TRBJ1-1
TGTGCCAGCAGTTCGACAGGGGTAATGAACACTGAAGCTTTCTTT	CASSSTGVMNTEAFF	-	TRBD1	TRBV7-6	TRBJ1-1
TGCGCCAGCAGCCCCGAGGGACTAGCGGGCTCTGGGGCCAACGTCCTGACTTTC	CASSPEGLAGSGANVLTF	few	TRBD2	TRBV5-1	TRBJ2-6
TGTGCCAGCAGCCATAACGACAGGGGAGTTATTCAGCCCCAGCATTTT	CASSHNDRGVIQPQHF	-	TRBD1	TRBV7-2	TRBJ1-5
TGTGCCAGCAGCTTGGTCTTGCGGGAGGCCGAGCAGTACTTC	CASSLVLREAEQYF	-	TRBD2	TRBV5-6	TRBJ2-7
TGTGCCAGCAGCAGACTAGCGGGGGCGACCTACGAGCAGTACTTC	CASSRLAGATYEQYF	-	TRBD2	TRBV7-2	TRBJ2-7
TGCGCCAGCAGCTTGGTTTATTACAATGAGCAGTTCTTC	CASSLVYYNEQFF	once	-	TRBV5-1	TRBJ2-1
TGTGCCAGCAGTGAACCCGGGACAGGGTTCCATGGCTACACCTTC	CASSEPGTGFHGYTF	once	TRBD1	TRBV25-1	TRBJ1-2
TGTGCCAGTAGTGGCTTGGGTCGATCCGGGACAGTGGATGAAAAACTGTTTTTT	CASSGLGRSGTVDEKLFF	few	TRBD1	TRBV19	TRBJ1-4
TGTGCCAGCAGCTTGGCCCTGGACAGGGGATCCTACGAGCAGTACTTC	CASSLALDRGSYEQYF	-	TRBD1	TRBV5-4	TRBJ2-7
TGTGCCAGCACCGCCTCGACAGGGGGCAATCAGCCCCAGCATTTT	CASTASTGGNQPQHF	-	TRBD1	TRBV2	TRBJ1-5
TGTGCCAGCAGCCAGGCTGACTATGGCTACACCTTC	CASSQADYGYTF	-	-	TRBV14	TRBJ1-2
TGTGCCAGCAGCATCCGGACAGGGGCGTATGAAAAACTGTTTTTT	CASSIRTGAYEKLFF	-	TRBD1	TRBV7-9	TRBJ1-4
TGTGCCAGTAGCCCTCCCGGGGGGATAGGAGGAAACACCATATATTTT	CASSPPGGIGGNTIYF	-	-	TRBV19	TRBJ1-3
TGTGCCAGCAGTACCCGAGGCGGCGGATTCAAATATACGCAGTATTTT	CASSTRGGGFKYTQYF	-	-	TRBV6-6	TRBJ2-3
TGTGCCAGCACCCCTAGGCGGCAGGGCTACGAGCAGTACTTC	CASTPRRQGYEQYF	-	-	TRBV2	TRBJ2-7
TGTGCCAGTAGCCACACCCCAGGGGCGAGGATAGAGACCCAGTACTTC	CASSHTPGARIETQYF	-	-	TRBV19	TRBJ2-5
TGCGCCAGCAGCCACTTATTGCGACGGGTTGGCTCCACAGATACGCAGTATTTT	CASSHLLRRVGSTDTQYF	-	-	TRBV4-1	TRBJ2-3
TGTGCCAGCAGCTTCTCCCAGGGTATAGGAAACACTGAAGCTTTCTTT	CASSFSQGIGNTEAFF	-	-	TRBV11-2	TRBJ1-1
TGTGCCAGCAGCCCTCCAGGGGGCGACTTAGAAGCTTTCTTT	CASSPPGGDLEAFF	once	TRBD1	TRBV7-2	TRBJ1-1
TGTGCCAGCAGTTACTCGCGACAGGGTGACCAGCCCCAGCATTTT	CASSYSRQGDQPQHF	-	TRBD1	TRBV6-6	TRBJ1-5
TGTGCCAGCAGCTTAACGGGACTAGCCCCTGGCACCGGGGAGCTGTTTTTT	CASSLTGLAPGTGELFF	-	TRBD2	TRBV7-3	TRBJ2-2
TGCGCCAGCAGCCAAGTGTTAGCGAGAAGGACTAGGGAGCAGTACTTC	CASSQVLARRTREQYF	few	TRBD2	TRBV4-1	TRBJ2-7
TGCAGCGTTGTACAGGGGGCTAGCTATGGCTACACCTTC	CSVVQGASYGYTF	-	TRBD1	TRBV29-1	TRBJ1-2
TGCGCCAGCAGCCATACAGGGGATAGGGGCTACACCTTC	CASSHTGDRGYTF	-	TRBD1	TRBV4-3	TRBJ1-2
TGTGCCAGTAGTGACCAACCGACACTGCCAACCGGGGAGCTGTTTTTT	CASSDQPTLPTGELFF	once	-	TRBV19	TRBJ2-2
TGCGCCAGCAGCTTTAGAGGGGGAGGGGTGGGGGTGAACACTGAAGCTTTCTTT	CASSFRGGGVGVNTEAFF	-	-	TRBV5-1	TRBJ1-1
TGTGCCAGCAGCTTGGGAGGGGGCAGTCAGCCCCAGCATTTT	CASSLGGGSQPQHF	once	TRBD1	TRBV5-4	TRBJ1-5
TGTGCCAGCTCACCGGGACAGGGGACTAATGAAAAACTGTTTTTT	CASSPGQGTNEKLFF	once	TRBD1	TRBV18	TRBJ1-4
TGTGCCAGCAGTGAAAATAGCGAAATGACACCTGAAGCTTTCTTT	CASSENSEMTPEAFF	-	-	TRBV6-1	TRBJ1-1